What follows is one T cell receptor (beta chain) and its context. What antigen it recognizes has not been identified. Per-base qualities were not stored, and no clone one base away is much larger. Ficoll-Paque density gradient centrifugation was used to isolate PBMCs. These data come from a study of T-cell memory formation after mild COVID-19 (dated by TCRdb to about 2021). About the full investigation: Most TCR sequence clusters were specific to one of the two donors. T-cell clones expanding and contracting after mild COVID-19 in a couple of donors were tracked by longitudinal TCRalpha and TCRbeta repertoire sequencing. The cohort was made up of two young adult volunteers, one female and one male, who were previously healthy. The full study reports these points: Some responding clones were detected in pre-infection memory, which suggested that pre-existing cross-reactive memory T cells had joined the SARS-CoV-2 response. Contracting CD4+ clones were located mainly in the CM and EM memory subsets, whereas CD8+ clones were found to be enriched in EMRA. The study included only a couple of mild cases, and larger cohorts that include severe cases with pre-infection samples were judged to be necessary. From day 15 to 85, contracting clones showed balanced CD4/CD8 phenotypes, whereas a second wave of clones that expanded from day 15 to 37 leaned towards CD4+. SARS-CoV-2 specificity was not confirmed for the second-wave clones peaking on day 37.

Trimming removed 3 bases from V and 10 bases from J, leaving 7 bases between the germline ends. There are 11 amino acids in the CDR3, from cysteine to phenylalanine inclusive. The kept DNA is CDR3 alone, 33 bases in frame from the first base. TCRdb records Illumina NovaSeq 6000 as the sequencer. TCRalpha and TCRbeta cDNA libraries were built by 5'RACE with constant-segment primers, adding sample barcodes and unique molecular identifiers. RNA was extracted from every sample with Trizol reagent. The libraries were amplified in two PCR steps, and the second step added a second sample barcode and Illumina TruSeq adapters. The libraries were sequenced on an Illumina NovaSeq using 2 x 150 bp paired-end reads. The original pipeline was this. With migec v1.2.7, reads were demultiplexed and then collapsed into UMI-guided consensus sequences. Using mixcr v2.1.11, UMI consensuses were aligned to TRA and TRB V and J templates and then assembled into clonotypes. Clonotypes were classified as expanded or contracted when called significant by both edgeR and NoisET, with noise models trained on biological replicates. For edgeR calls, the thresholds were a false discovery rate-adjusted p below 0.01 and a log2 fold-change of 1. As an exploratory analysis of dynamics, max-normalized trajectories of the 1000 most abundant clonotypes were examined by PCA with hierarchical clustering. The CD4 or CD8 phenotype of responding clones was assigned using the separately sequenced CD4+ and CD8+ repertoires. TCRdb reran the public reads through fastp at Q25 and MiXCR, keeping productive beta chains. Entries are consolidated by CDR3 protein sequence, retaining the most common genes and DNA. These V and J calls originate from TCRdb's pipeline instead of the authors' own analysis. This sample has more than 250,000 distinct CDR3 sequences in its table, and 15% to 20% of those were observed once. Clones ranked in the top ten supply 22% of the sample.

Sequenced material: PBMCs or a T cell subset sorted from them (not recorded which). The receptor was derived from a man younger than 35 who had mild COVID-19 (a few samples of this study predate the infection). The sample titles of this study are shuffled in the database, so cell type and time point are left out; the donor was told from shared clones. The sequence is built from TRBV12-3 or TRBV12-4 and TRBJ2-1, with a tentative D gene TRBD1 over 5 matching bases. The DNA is TGTGCCAGCAGTTTTCCAGGGGAGCAGTTCTTC. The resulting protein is CASSFPGEQFF.